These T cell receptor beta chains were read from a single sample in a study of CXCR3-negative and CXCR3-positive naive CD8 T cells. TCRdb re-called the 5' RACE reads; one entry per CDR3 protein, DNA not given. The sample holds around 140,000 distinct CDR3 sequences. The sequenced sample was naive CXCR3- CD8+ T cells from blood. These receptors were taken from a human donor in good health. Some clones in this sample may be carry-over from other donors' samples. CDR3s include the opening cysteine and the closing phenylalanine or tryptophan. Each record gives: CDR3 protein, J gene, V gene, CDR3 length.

CDR3aa: CASSKAASGTLNIQYF
j_gene: TRBJ2-4
v_gene: TRBV21-1
len: 16

CDR3aa: CASSSAGTSGSYEQYF
j_gene: TRBJ2-7
v_gene: TRBV12-3/TRBV12-4
len: 16

CDR3aa: CASSLTGFGNEQFF
j_gene: TRBJ2-1
v_gene: TRBV7-3
len: 14

CDR3aa: CASSQSGTSGGNTGELFF
j_gene: TRBJ2-2
v_gene: TRBV23-1
len: 18

CDR3aa: CASSARWGTGELFF
j_gene: TRBJ2-2
v_gene: TRBV9
len: 14

CDR3aa: CSVGLLGFTGELFF
j_gene: TRBJ2-2
v_gene: TRBV29-1
len: 14

CDR3aa: CASRGFRDTGPTGSYEQYF
j_gene: TRBJ2-7
v_gene: TRBV2
len: 19

CDR3aa: CASSSWDRGLSEQYF
j_gene: TRBJ2-7
v_gene: TRBV27
len: 15

CDR3aa: CSVGGRGAYEQYF
j_gene: TRBJ2-7
v_gene: TRBV29-1
len: 13

CDR3aa: CASSTPLGGVDEQFF
j_gene: TRBJ2-1
v_gene: TRBV7-2
len: 15

CDR3aa: CASRYQGGTEAFF
j_gene: TRBJ1-1
v_gene: TRBV7-9
len: 13

CDR3aa: CASSARTGGYETQYF
j_gene: TRBJ2-5
v_gene: TRBV7-8
len: 15

CDR3aa: CASSSMTEAFF
j_gene: TRBJ1-1
v_gene: TRBV12-3/TRBV12-4
len: 11

CDR3aa: CASSVAVGQGVHGYTF
j_gene: TRBJ1-2
v_gene: TRBV9
len: 16

CDR3aa: CASSVEGTNYGYTF
j_gene: TRBJ1-2
v_gene: TRBV9
len: 14

CDR3aa: CASSFPGAINEQFF
j_gene: TRBJ2-1
v_gene: TRBV27
len: 14

CDR3aa: CASSIDSESDSPQHF
j_gene: TRBJ1-5
v_gene: TRBV19
len: 15

CDR3aa: CASSFPTNQETQYF
j_gene: TRBJ2-5
v_gene: TRBV28
len: 14

CDR3aa: CSVKLVDYGYTF
j_gene: TRBJ1-2
v_gene: TRBV29-1
len: 12

CDR3aa: CASRDTGVEQFF
j_gene: TRBJ2-1
v_gene: TRBV7-6
len: 12

CDR3aa: CASSPNNEQFF
j_gene: TRBJ2-1
v_gene: TRBV9
len: 11

CDR3aa: CASSNANTEAFF
j_gene: TRBJ1-1
v_gene: TRBV28
len: 12

CDR3aa: CASRTGAMNSPLHF
j_gene: TRBJ1-6
v_gene: TRBV19
len: 14

CDR3aa: CASSQEGTSVTGELFF
j_gene: TRBJ2-2
v_gene: TRBV3-1
len: 16

CDR3aa: CSARGAGGPDTQYF
j_gene: TRBJ2-3
v_gene: TRBV20-1
len: 14

CDR3aa: CATSRDWRPPASTNEQFF
j_gene: TRBJ2-1
v_gene: TRBV15
len: 18

CDR3aa: CASSARDYSYEQYF
j_gene: TRBJ2-7
v_gene: TRBV9
len: 14

CDR3aa: CASSHRNGAYEQYF
j_gene: TRBJ2-7
v_gene: TRBV7-9
len: 14

CDR3aa: CASTSTGYLYEQYF
j_gene: TRBJ2-7
v_gene: TRBV7-9
len: 14

CDR3aa: CSAASGRGEDTQYF
j_gene: TRBJ2-3
v_gene: TRBV29-1
len: 14

CDR3aa: CSARDWQGSSYEQYF
j_gene: TRBJ2-7
v_gene: TRBV20-1
len: 15

CDR3aa: CASSLISGGSYNEQFF
j_gene: TRBJ2-1
v_gene: TRBV28
len: 16

CDR3aa: CASSVSQDRDYEQYF
j_gene: TRBJ2-7
v_gene: TRBV9
len: 15

CDR3aa: CASRSGNTEAFF
j_gene: TRBJ1-1
v_gene: TRBV7-9
len: 12

CDR3aa: CASRPTAQGAGGEQYF
j_gene: TRBJ2-7
v_gene: TRBV28
len: 16

CDR3aa: CASSQTTTGEPYNEQFF
j_gene: TRBJ2-1
v_gene: TRBV4-3
len: 17

CDR3aa: CSVELFRDRIRDTEAFF
j_gene: TRBJ1-1
v_gene: TRBV29-1
len: 17

CDR3aa: CAISEGSEQFF
j_gene: TRBJ2-1
v_gene: TRBV10-3
len: 11

CDR3aa: CSAITGGTEAFF
j_gene: TRBJ1-1
v_gene: TRBV20-1
len: 12

CDR3aa: CASSLASAYNEQFF
j_gene: TRBJ2-1
v_gene: TRBV12-3/TRBV12-4
len: 14

CDR3aa: CASSPGTGGPEQFF
j_gene: TRBJ2-1
v_gene: TRBV3-1
len: 14